Sequencing of this T cell receptor beta chain was carried out in a study of early T cells in non-severe SARS-CoV-2 infection. Study-level background: Sequencing was performed on bulk RNA from unsorted whole blood, leaving chains unpaired.

Molecules of cDNA were individually given unique molecular identifiers that were attached to them. From the 5' RACE reads, TCRdb called clonotypes with MiXCR, one entry per CDR3 protein. The data contain approximately 65,000 distinct CDR3 sequences, 9.5% to 13% of them singletons. J gave up 3 bases and V 3 bases, and 8 bases lay outside the gene matches. Germline-derived CDR1 and CDR2 are DFQATT and SNEGSKA (reference sequence). The CDR3 has 14 amino acids. The receptor was derived from an adult who was a healthcare worker with PCR-confirmed SARS-CoV-2 infection or an uninfected control (not recorded which). The V call is TRBV20-1, the J call TRBJ2-7; 7 nucleotides match TRBD2. Material for sequencing was whole blood. The CDR3 DNA reads TGCAGTGCTAGGAACCCGGGGGGAGTCTACGAGCAGTACTTC. Translated, it gives CSARNPGGVYEQYF.